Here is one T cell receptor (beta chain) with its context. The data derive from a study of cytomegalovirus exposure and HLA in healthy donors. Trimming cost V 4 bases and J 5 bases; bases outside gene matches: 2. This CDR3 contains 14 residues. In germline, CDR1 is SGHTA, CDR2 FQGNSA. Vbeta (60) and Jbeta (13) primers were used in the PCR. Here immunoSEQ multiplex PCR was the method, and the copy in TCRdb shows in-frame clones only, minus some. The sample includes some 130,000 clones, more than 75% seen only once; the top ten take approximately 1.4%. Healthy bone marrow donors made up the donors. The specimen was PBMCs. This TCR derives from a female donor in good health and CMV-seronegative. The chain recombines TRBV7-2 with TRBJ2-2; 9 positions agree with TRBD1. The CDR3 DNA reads TGTGCCAGCAGCTCTGACAGGGGGACCGGGGAGCTGTTTTTT. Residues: CASSSDRGTGELFF.